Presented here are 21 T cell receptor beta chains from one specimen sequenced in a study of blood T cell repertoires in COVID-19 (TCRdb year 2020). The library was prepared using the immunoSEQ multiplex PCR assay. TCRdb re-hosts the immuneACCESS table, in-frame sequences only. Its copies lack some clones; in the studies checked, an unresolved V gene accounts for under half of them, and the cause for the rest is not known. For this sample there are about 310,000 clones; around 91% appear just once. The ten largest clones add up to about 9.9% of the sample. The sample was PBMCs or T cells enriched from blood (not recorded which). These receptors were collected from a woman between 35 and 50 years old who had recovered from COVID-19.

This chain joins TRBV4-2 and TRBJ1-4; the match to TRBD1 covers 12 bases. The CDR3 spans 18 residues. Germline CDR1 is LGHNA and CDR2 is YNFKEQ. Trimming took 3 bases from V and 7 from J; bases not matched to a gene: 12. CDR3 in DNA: TGTGCCAGCAGCCAGGCCCATGGGACAGGGGGCGTGGGTGAAAAACTGTTTTTT. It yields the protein CASSQAHGTGGVGEKLFF.

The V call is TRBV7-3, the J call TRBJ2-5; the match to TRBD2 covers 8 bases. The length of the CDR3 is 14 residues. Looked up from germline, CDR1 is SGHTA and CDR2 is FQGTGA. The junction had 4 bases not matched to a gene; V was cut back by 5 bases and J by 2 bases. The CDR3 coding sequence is TGTGCCAGCAGCCTTAGCGGGGCTCAAGAGACCCAGTACTTC. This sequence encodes CASSLSGAQETQYF.

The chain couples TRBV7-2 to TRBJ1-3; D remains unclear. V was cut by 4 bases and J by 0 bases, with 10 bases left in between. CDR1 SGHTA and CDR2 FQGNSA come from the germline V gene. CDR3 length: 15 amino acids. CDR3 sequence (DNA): TGTGCCAGCAGCTACCTAACGAGCTCTGGAAACACCATATATTTT. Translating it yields CASSYLTSSGNTIYF.

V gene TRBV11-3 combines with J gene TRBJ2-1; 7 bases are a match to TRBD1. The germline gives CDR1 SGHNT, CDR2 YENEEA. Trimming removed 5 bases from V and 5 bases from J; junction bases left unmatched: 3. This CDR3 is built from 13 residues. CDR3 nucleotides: TGTGCCAGCAGCAGGGACAGTGACAATGAGCAGTTCTTC. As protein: CASSRDSDNEQFF.

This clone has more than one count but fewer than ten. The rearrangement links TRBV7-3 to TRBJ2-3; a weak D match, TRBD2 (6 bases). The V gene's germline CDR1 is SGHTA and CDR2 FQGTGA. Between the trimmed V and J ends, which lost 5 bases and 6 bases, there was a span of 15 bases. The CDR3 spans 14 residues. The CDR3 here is CASSQSSGGDTQYF. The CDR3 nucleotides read TGTGCCAGCAGCCAAAGTTCTGGAGGGGATACGCAGTATTTT.

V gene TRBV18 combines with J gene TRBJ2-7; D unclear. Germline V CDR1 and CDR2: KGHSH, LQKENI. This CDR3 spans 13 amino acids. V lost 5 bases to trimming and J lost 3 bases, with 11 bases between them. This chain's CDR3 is CASSAVQFYEQYF. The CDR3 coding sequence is TGTGCCAGCTCAGCGGTCCAATTCTACGAGCAGTACTTC.

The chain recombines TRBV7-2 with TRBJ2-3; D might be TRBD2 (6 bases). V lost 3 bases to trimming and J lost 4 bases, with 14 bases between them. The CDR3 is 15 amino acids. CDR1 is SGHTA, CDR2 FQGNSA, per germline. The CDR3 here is CASSLGGARADTQYF. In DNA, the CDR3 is TGTGCCAGCAGCTTGGGGGGAGCGAGGGCAGATACGCAGTATTTT.

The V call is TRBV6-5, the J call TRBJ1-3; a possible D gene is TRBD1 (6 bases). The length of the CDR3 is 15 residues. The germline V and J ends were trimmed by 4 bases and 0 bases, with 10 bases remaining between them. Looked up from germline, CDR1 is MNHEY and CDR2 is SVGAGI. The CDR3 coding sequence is TGTGCCAGCAGTTGGGACAACCGCTCTGGAAACACCATATATTTT. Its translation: CASSWDNRSGNTIYF.

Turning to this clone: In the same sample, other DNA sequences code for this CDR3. The CDR3 is CASSLAGGTNTGELFF. The CDR3 region has the DNA TGCGCCAGCAGCTTGGCCGGCGGAACGAACACCGGGGAGCTGTTTTTT. The rearrangement uses TRBV5-1 and TRBJ2-2; D not resolved. V gave up 0 bases and J gave up 0 bases, with 9 bases separating them. This CDR3 is 16 amino acids long. Looked up from germline, CDR1 is SGHRS and CDR2 is YFSETQ.

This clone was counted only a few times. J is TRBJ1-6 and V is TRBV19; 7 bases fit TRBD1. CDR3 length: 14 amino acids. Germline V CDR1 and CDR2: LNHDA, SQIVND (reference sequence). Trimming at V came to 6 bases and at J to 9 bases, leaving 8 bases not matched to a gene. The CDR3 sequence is CASSDRAGGSPLHF. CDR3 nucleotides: TGTGCCAGTAGCGACAGGGCTGGCGGTTCACCCCTCCACTTT.

The chain's CDR3 is CASSSIAGDRYEQYF. The CDR3 nucleotides are TGTGCCAGCAGTTCTATAGCGGGAGATCGGTACGAGCAGTACTTC. V and J are TRBV6-6 and TRBJ2-7, with 9 bases matching TRBD2. V lost 4 bases and J lost 4; bases outside the gene matches: 8. The CDR3 has 15 amino acids. Germline V lookup: CDR1 MNHNY, CDR2 SVGAGI (reference sequence).

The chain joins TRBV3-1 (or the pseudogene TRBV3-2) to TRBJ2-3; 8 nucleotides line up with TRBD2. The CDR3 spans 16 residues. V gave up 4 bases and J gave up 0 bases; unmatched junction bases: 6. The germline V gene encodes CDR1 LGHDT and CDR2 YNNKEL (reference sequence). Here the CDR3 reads CASSLQAGASTDTQYF. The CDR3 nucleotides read TGTGCCAGCAGCCTACAAGCGGGGGCCAGCACAGATACGCAGTATTTT.

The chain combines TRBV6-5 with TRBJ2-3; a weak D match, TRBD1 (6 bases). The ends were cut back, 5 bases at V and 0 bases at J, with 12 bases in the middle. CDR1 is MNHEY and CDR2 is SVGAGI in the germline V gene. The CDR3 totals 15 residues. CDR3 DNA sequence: TGTGCCAGCAGTCGAGGGGACAAGAGCACAGATACGCAGTATTTT. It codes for CASSRGDKSTDTQYF.

The CDR3 spells CASSLMTEQETQYF. The CDR3 region has the DNA TGCGCCAGCAGCTTGATGACGGAGCAAGAGACCCAGTACTTC. The chain links TRBV5-1 to TRBJ2-5; D ambiguous. V gave up 1 base and J gave up 2 bases, with 9 bases separating them. The CDR3 runs 14 residues. Looked up from germline, CDR1 is SGHRS and CDR2 is YFSETQ. The full variable domain, in which reference TRBV5-1 and TRBJ2-5 provide the parts outside the CDR3, is KAGVTQTPRYLIKTRGQQVTLSCSPISGHRSVSWYQQTPGQGLQFLFEYFSETQRNKGNFPGRFSGRQFSNSRSEMNVSTLELGDSALYLCASSLMTEQETQYFGPGTRLLVL.

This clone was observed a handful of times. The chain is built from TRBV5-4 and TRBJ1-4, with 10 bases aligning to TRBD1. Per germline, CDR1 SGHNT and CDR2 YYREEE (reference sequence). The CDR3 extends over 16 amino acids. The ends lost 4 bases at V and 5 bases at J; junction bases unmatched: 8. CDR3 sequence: CASSTIRDRGNEKLFF. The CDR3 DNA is TGTGCCAGCAGCACCATCCGGGACAGGGGAAATGAAAAACTGTTTTTT.

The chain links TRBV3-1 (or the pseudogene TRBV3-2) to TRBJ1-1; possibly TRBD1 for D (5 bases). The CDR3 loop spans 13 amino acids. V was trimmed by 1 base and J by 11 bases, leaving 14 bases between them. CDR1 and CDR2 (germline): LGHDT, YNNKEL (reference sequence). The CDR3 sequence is CASSQGSQGTAFF. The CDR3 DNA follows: TGTGCCAGCAGCCAAGGTTCCCAGGGTACGGCTTTCTTT.

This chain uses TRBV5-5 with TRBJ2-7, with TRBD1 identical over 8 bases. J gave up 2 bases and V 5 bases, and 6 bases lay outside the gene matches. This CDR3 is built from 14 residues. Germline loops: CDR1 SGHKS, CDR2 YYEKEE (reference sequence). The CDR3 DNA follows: TGTGCCAGCAGAGAGGACAGGGCCCCCTACGAGCAGTACTTC. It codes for CASREDRAPYEQYF. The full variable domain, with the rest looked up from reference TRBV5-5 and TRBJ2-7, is DAGVTQSPTHLIKTRGQQVTLRCSPISGHKSVSWYQQVLGQGPQFIFQYYEKEERGRGNFPDRFSARQFPNYSSELNVNALLLGDSALYLCASREDRAPYEQYFGPGTRLTVT.

This chain's CDR3 is CATSDFPRAGLAYNEQFF. CDR3 in DNA: TGTGCCACCAGTGATTTCCCAAGGGCGGGACTAGCGTACAATGAGCAGTTCTTC. The chain has TRBV24-1 and TRBJ2-1, with 10 bases lining up with TRBD2. This CDR3 is 18 amino acids long. Looked up from germline, CDR1 is KGHDR and CDR2 is SFDVKD. J lost 4 bases, V lost 1 base, and 9 bases had no gene match.

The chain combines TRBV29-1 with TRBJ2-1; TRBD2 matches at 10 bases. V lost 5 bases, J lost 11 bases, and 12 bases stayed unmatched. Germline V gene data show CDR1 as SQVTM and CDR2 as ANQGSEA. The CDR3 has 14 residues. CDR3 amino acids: CSVNTMASGGQQFF. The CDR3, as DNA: TGCAGCGTTAATACCATGGCTAGCGGGGGTCAGCAGTTCTTC.

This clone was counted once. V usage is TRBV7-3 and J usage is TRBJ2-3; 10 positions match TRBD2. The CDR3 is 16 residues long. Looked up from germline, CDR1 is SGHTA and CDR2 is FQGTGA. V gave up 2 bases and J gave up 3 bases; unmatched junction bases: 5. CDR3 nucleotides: TGTGCCAGCAGCTTAGGGTCTAGCGGGGGTACAGATACGCAGTATTTT. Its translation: CASSLGSSGGTDTQYF.

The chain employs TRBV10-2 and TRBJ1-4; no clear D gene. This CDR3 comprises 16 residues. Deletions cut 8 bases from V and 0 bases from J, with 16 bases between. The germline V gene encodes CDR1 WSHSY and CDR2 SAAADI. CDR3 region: CASQRQADATNEKLFF. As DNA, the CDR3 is TGCGCCAGCCAGCGGCAGGCCGATGCAACTAATGAAAAACTGTTTTTT.